Listed here are 8 T cell receptor beta chains from one sample, sequenced in a study (dated by TCRdb to about 2016). The library was prepared using RT-PCR. The run used an Illumina MiSeq. The raw public reads went through TCRdb reprocessing: fastp at Q25, MiXCR clone calling, in-frame beta chains kept. CDR3 protein duplicates are merged, each entry listing the most common genes and DNA. Counted in this sample were 650,000 to 800,000 distinct CDR3 sequences; more than 13% of them appeared once. The ten largest clones take up roughly 3.9% of the sample. Sequenced: memory CD4+ T cells from blood. These receptor sequences come from a female donor in good health, serving as a healthy control.

This clonotype occurred many times. The chain combines TRBV6-6 with TRBJ2-7; possible D gene TRBD2, 5 bases. The V and J ends lost 2 bases and 5 bases respectively, with 7 bases between them. The CDR3 spans 12 residues. CDR1 and CDR2 from the germline V gene are MNHNY and SVGAGI (reference sequence). The CDR3 DNA reads as TGTGCCAGCAGTTACCCGAGGGACGAGCAGTACTTC. Protein sequence: CASSYPRDEQYF.

This chain uses TRBV2 with TRBJ1-1; D is uncertain. The CDR3 covers 13 residues. V was trimmed by 6 bases and J by 4 bases, leaving 12 bases between them. Germline CDR1 is SNHLY and CDR2 is FYNNEI. CDR3 in amino acids: CASRLGGVTEAFF. CDR3 DNA: TGTGCCAGCAGACTAGGTGGGGTCACTGAAGCTTTCTTT.

This chain uses TRBV20-1 with TRBJ2-7; 7 nucleotides match TRBD1. The CDR3 length is 15 residues. Germline CDR1 is DFQATT and CDR2 is SNEGSKA (reference sequence). V lost 1 base, J lost 4 bases, and 10 bases stayed unmatched. The DNA of the CDR3 is TGCAGTGCTAGAGTCGGGTCGAAGGGGGCGTACGAGCAGTACTTC. This translates into CSARVGSKGAYEQYF.

J is TRBJ2-1 and V is TRBV6-2 or TRBV6-3; perhaps D is TRBD1 or TRBD2 (5 bases each). Germline V gene data show CDR1 as MNHEY and CDR2 as SVGEGT. The CDR3 consists of 16 residues. The V end lost 2 bases, the J end lost 2 bases, and 13 bases lay between the germline ends. CDR3 sequence: CASSYGGRTTYNEQFF. CDR3 bases: TGTGCCAGCAGTTACGGGGGACGAACTACCTACAATGAGCAGTTCTTC.

This rearrangement joins TRBV5-6 to TRBJ1-1, with D hard to call. The V end lost 2 bases, the J end lost 3 bases, and 11 bases lay between the germline ends. The germline V gene encodes CDR1 SGHDT and CDR2 YYEEEE. The CDR3 extends over 14 amino acids. In DNA, the CDR3 is TGTGCCAGCAGCTTTCCACAGAGCTACACTGAAGCTTTCTTT. It is translated as CASSFPQSYTEAFF.

This clonotype was seen many times. The chain carries TRBV20-1 and TRBJ2-1; D gene unclear. The CDR3 runs 13 residues. Germline CDR1 and CDR2: DFQATT and SNEGSKA (reference sequence). Trimming took off 0 bases at V and 0 bases at J, with 3 bases between the two ends. CDR3 in DNA: TGCAGTGCTAGAGATAACTCCTACAATGAGCAGTTCTTC. It specifies CSARDNSYNEQFF.

This chain connects TRBV6-2 or TRBV6-3 to TRBJ1-2; perhaps TRBD1 as D (5 bases). Between the trimmed V and J ends, which lost 7 bases and 8 bases, there was a span of 14 bases. The germline V gene encodes CDR1 MNHEY and CDR2 SVGEGT. The CDR3 sequence is 12 residues long. The chain's CDR3 is CASTRDGTGYTF. CDR3 in DNA: TGTGCCAGCACCAGGGACGGCACCGGCTACACCTTC.

The chain employs TRBV13 and TRBJ1-1; D unresolved. The V end lost 4 bases, the J end lost 0 bases, and 6 bases lay between the germline ends. Germline CDR1 and CDR2: PRHDT and FYEKMQ (reference sequence). This CDR3 has 13 residues. The CDR3 sequence: CASSYSLNTEAFF. CDR3 nucleotides: TGTGCCAGCAGCTACTCCCTGAACACTGAAGCTTTCTTT.